Below, one T cell receptor beta chain is given with its context. The target of this receptor is not known. No base qualities exist here, and no much larger clone lies one base off it. The roughly 39 donors, aged about 6 to 90 years, were systemically healthy Caucasian individuals from Russia. Approximately 10 milliliters of peripheral blood were collected from each donor into EDTA-treated Vacutainer tubes. Ficoll-Paque density-gradient centrifugation was used to isolate PBMCs, with at least 6.5 million per sample. Total RNA was extracted from PBMCs with Trizol reagent, with at least 6 micrograms obtained per sample. For every donor, an aliquot of PBMCs went through flow cytometry to measure the percentages of naive CD45RAhigh/CD27high T cells. The method behind the library was 5' RACE. The instrument given in TCRdb is Illumina HiSeq 2500. A second PCR of about 6 to 11 cycles was run with a J-beta primer mix and a sample-barcoded 5' primer. Each TCR beta cDNA molecule received a unique molecular identifier from a template-switch 5' adaptor carrying 12 random nucleotides. At least 2.5 million CDR3-containing paired-end reads were obtained from each sample. First-strand cDNA was synthesized from all RNA with the Mint cDNA synthesis kit, primed by a TRBC-specific oligonucleotide. Following uracil-DNA glycosylase treatment, all cDNA underwent a first 18-cycle PCR with the universal primers M1SS and BC2_uni_R. Turning to the authors' computational methods: For normalization, 1 million high-quality reads were randomly selected from each sample, with every read carrying a distinct molecular identifier. Reads sharing molecular identifiers were discarded rather than binned into consensus sequences. CDR3 identification, clonotype clustering and error correction used MiTCR with a Q25 quality threshold and the strictest error-elimination algorithm. A nonparametric unseen species model with Euler transformation was used to estimate lower-bound total TCR beta diversity. In-frame beta chains were kept once TCRdb had trimmed the public reads at Q25 with fastp and called clones with MiXCR. All rows with the same CDR3 protein become a single entry with the most common DNA and genes. TCRdb, not the original authors, processed these V and J calls. Present in this sample are approximately 730,000 distinct CDR3 sequences, about 42% of which were seen just once. Jointly, the top ten make up around 20% of the sample.

This specimen comes from a study of blood T cells in healthy people across ages (dated by TCRdb to between 2015 and 2017). Regarding the complete study: In model experiments, roughly one uniquely barcoded TCR beta cDNA molecule per two T cells was captured by template switching. Age-related changes in TCR beta repertoire diversity were measured in the study by deep sequencing normalized with unique cDNA molecular identifiers. The study analyzed two additional independent replicas of 1 million unique cDNA reads from the same blood draw for two donors, one aged 18 to 30 and one aged 80 or older. Donors of different ages were randomly distributed across sequencing lanes to avoid experimental bias. The donors were split into four age groups: young (average around 16 years), middle-aged (39), aged (roughly 60) and long-lived (approximately 80). General study outcomes and caveats: Because donor CMV infection status was unknown, age-related changes in expanded clonotypes were potentially confounded. The percentage of naive T cells measured by flow cytometry correlated strongly with observed TCR beta diversity. Observed TCR beta diversity per million T cells fell roughly linearly with age, and a significant reduction was already apparent by age around 44. Because profiling used bulk unsorted PBMCs, naive and antigen-experienced compartments could not be compared conclusively. Estimates of total diversity based on one million sequenced T cells were considered lower bounds and underestimates. Compared with the aged group, the long-lived group had more naive CD4+ T cells, fewer expanded clones and increased TCR diversity, suggesting age selection.

The sample consisted of blood. This receptor was taken from a woman aged 55 to 70 in good health.

For the CDR3, the sequence is CASSYTRQGDQETQYF. In nucleotide form, the sequence is TGTGCCAGCAGTTACACACGACAGGGGGACCAAGAGACCCAGTACTTC. This chain is built from TRBV5-5 and TRBJ2-5; 9 nucleotides in the junction match TRBD1. Including cysteine and phenylalanine, the CDR3 has 16 amino acids. This entry keeps only the CDR3 DNA: 48 bases, framed from base 1. Per the germline V gene (reference sequence), SGHKS is the CDR1 and YYEKEE is the CDR2. The junction shows trimming of 5 bases on V and 0 bases on J, and the gene matches do not reach 8 bases of it. With the rest looked up from the reference TRBV5-5 and TRBJ2-5 genes rather than sequenced, the full variable domain is DAGVTQSPTHLIKTRGQQVTLRCSPISGHKSVSWYQQVLGQGPQFIFQYYEKEERGRGNFPDRFSARQFPNYSSELNVNALLLGDSALYLCASSYTRQGDQETQYFGPGTRLLVL.